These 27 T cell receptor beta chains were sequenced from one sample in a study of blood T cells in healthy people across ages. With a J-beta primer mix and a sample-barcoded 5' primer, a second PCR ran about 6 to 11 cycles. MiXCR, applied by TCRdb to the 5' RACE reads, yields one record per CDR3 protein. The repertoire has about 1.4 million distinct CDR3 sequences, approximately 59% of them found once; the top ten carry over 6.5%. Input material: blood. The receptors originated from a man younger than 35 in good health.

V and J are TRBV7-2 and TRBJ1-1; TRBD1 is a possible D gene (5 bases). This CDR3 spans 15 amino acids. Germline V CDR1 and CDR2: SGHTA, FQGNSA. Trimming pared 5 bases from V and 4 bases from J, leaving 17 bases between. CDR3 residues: CASSQWGDGLTEAFF. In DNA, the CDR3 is TGTGCCAGCAGCCAATGGGGGGACGGGCTCACTGAAGCTTTCTTT.

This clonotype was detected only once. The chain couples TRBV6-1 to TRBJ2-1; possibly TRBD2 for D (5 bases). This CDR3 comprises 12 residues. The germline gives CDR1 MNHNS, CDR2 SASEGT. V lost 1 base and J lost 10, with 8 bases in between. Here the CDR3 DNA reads TGTGCCAGCAGTGAAGAGGGAGCAGAGCAGTTCTTC. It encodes CASSEEGAEQFF.

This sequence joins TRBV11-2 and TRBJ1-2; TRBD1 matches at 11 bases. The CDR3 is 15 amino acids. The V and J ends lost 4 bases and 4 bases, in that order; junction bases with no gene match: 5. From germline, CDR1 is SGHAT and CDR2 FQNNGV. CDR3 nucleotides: TGTGCCAGCAGCTCGCGGACAGGGGGCACCTATGGCTACACCTTC. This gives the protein CASSSRTGGTYGYTF.

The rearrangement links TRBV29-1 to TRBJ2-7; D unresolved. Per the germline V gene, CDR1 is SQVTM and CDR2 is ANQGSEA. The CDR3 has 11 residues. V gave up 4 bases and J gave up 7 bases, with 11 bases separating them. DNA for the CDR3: TGCAGCGTTGGGGTGGGCAATGAGCAGTACTTC. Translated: CSVGVGNEQYF.

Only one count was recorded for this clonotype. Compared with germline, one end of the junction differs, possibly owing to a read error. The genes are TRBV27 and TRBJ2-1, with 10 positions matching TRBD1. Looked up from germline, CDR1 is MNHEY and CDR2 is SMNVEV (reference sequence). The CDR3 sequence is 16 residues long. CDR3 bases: TGTGTCAGCAGTTTATCGCCGGGACAGGGGATAAGAGAGCAGTTCTTC. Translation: CVSSLSPGQGIREQFF.

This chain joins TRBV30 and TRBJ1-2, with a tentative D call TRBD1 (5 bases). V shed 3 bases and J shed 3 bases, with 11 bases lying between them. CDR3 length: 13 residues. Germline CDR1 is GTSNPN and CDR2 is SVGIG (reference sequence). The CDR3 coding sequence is TGTGCCTGGAGAGCAGGGTCAGACTATGGCTACACCTTC. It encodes CAWRAGSDYGYTF.

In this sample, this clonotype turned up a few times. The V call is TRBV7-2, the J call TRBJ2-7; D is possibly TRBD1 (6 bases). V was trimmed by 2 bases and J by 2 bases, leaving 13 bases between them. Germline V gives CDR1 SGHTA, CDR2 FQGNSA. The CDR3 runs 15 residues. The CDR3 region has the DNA TGTGCCAGCAGCTTACGGCGGGCAGGGGCCTACGAGCAGTACTTC. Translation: CASSLRRAGAYEQYF.

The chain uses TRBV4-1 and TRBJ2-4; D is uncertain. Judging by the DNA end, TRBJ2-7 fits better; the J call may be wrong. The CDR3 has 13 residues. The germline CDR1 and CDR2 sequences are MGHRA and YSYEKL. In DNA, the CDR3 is TGCGCCAGCAGCCCGTCAGTATACTACGAGCAGTACTTC. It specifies CASSPSVYYEQYF.

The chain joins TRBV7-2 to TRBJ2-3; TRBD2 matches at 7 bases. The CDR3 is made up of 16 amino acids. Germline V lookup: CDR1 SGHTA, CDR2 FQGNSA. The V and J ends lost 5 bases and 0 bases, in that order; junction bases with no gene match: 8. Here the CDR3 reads CASSGRPAGSTDTQYF. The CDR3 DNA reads TGTGCCAGCAGCGGCAGGCCAGCGGGAAGCACAGATACGCAGTATTTT. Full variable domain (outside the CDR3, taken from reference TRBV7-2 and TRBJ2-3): GAGVSQSPSNKVTEKGKDVELRCDPISGHTALYWYRQSLGQGLEFLIYFQGNSAPDKSGLPSDRFSAERTGGSVSTLTIQRTQQEDSAVYLCASSGRPAGSTDTQYFGPGTRLTVL.

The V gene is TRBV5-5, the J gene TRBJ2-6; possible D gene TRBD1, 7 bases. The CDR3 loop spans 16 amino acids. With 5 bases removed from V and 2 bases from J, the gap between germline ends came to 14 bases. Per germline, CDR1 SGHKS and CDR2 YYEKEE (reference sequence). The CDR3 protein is CASSLGGGAGANVLTF. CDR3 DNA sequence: TGTGCCAGCAGTCTAGGAGGGGGCGCTGGGGCCAACGTCCTGACTTTC.

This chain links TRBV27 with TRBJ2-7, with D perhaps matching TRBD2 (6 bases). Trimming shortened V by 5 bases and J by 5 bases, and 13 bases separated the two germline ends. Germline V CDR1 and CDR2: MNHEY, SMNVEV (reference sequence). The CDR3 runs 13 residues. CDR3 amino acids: CASSPGGTDEQYF. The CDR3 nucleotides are TGTGCCAGCAGTCCAGGCGGGACGGACGAGCAGTACTTC.

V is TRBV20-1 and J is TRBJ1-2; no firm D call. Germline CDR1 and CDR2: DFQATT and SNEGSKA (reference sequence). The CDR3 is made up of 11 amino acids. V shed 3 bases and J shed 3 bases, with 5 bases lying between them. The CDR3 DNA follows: TGCAGTGCTAGGGACTACTATGGCTACACCTTC. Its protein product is CSARDYYGYTF.

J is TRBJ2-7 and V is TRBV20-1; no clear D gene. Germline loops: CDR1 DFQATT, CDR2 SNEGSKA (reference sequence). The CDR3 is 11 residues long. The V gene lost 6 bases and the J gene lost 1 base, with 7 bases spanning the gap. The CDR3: CSALPSYEQYF. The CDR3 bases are TGCAGTGCCCTTCCGTCCTACGAGCAGTACTTC.

CDR3 in DNA: TGTGCCAGCAGCCCGAGTCCGTTTTTGACGGGACTAATAACCTACGAGCAGTACTTC. Its protein is CASSPSPFLTGLITYEQYF. V and J are TRBV7-2 and TRBJ2-7; 7 bases are a match to TRBD2. V gave up 5 bases and J gave up 2 bases; unmatched junction bases: 21. This CDR3 spans 19 amino acids. The V gene's germline CDR1 is SGHTA and CDR2 FQGNSA.

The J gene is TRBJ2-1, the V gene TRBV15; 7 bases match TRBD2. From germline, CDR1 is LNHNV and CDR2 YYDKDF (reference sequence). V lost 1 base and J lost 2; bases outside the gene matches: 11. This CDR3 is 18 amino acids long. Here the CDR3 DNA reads TGTGCCACCAGCAGAGGTTCCTTAGCGGGCGACGCCTACAATGAGCAGTTCTTC. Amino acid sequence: CATSRGSLAGDAYNEQFF.

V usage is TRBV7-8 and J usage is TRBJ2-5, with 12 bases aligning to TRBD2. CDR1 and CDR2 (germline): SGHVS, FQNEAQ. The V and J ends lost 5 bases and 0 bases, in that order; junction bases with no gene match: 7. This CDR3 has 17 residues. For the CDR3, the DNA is TGTGCCAGCAGCCGGGGGACTAGCGGGTCGTACCAAGAGACCCAGTACTTC. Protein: CASSRGTSGSYQETQYF.

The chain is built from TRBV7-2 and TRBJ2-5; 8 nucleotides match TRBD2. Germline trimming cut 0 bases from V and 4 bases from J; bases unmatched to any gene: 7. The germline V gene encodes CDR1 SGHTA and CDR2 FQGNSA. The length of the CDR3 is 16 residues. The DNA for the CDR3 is TGTGCCAGCAGCTTAGCGCTTGGTCTAGCGGGAGAGACCCAGTACTTC. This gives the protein CASSLALGLAGETQYF.

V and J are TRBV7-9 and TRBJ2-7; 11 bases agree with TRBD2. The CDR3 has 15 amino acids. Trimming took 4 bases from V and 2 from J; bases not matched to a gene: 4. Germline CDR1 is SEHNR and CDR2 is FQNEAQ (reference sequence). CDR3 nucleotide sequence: TGTGCCAGCAGCTGGAAGACTAGCGGGGCCTACGAGCAGTACTTC. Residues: CASSWKTSGAYEQYF.

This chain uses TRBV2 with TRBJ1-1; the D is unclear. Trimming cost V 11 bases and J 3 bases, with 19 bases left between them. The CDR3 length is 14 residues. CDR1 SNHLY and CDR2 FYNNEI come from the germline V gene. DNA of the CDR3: TGTGCCGGCCTACCCGGGAGTCTCGACACTGAAGCTTTCTTT. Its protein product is CAGLPGSLDTEAFF.

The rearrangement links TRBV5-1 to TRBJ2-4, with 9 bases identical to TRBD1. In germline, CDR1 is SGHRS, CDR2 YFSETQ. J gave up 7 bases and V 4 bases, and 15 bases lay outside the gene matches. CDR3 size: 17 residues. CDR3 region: CASSPAFRGQGVNIQYF. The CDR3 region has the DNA TGCGCCAGCAGCCCCGCGTTCAGGGGACAGGGTGTGAACATTCAGTACTTC.

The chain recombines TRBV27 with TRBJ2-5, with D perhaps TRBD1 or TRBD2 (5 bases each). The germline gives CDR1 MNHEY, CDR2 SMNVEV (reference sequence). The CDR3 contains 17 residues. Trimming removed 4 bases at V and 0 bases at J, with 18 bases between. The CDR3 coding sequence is TGTGCCAGCAGTTATAGCATTGAGGGGAGCGACCAAGAGACCCAGTACTTC. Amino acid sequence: CASSYSIEGSDQETQYF.

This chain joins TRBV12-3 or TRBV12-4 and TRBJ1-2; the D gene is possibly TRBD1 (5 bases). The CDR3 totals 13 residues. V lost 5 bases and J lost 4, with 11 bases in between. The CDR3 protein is CASSMGRSYGYTF. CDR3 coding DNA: TGTGCCAGCAGTATGGGACGGAGCTATGGCTACACCTTC.

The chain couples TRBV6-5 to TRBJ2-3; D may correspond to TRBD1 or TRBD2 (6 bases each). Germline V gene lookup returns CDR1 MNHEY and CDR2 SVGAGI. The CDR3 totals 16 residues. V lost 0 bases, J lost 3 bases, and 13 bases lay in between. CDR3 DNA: TGTGCCAGCAGTTACTCCCAAGGGGGGCCGACAGATACGCAGTATTTT. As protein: CASSYSQGGPTDTQYF.

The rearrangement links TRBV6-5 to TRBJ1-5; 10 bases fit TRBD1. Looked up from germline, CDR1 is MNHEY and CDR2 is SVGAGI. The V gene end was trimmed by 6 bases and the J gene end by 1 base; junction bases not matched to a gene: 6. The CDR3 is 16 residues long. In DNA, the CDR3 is TGTGCCAGCAGCAAGACAGGGGGCCTGAGCAATCAGCCCCAGCATTTT. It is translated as CASSKTGGLSNQPQHF.

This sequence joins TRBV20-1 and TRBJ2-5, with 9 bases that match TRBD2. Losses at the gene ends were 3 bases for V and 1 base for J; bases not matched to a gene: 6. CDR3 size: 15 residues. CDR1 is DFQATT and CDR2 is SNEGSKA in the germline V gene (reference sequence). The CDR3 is CSASPVAGVQETQYF. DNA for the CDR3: TGCAGTGCTAGTCCGGTAGCGGGGGTCCAAGAGACCCAGTACTTC.

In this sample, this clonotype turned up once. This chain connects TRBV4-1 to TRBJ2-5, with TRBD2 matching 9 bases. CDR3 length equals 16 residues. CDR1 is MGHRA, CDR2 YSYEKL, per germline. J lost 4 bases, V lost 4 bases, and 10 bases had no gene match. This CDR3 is CASSPGGASGIETQYF. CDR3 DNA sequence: TGCGCCAGCAGCCCAGGAGGAGCTAGCGGGATAGAGACCCAGTACTTC.

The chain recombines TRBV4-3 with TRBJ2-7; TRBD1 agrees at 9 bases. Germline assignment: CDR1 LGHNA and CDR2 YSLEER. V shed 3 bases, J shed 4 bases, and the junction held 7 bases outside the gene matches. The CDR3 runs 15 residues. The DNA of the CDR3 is TGCGCCAGCAGCCACGCACAGGGGGCTGCGTACGAGCAGTACTTC. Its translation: CASSHAQGAAYEQYF.